A selection of T cell receptor beta chains follows, all from one sample in a study of shared clonotypes between healthy human individuals. Only in-frame clones appear in the TCRdb table, and some are missing; sequencing was by immunoSEQ multiplex PCR. The sample contains some 630,000 clones, about three quarters of which appear only once. Sequenced sample: memory CD4+ T cells sorted from blood. The origin of the receptors is a woman aged 25 to 39 in good health. Each CDR3 is given with its conserved first and last residue. A D gene is named only where the DNA matches it firmly. Not all rows give a size; the values are once, few, many and, for expanded clones, a class.

V gene	D gene	clone size	J gene	CDR3 DNA	CDR3 protein
TRBV7-9	.	.	TRBJ2-7	TGTGCCAGCAGTGTGACAGGGAGGGACTACGAGCAGTACTTC	CASSVTGRDYEQYF
TRBV6-1	.	.	TRBJ2-7	TGTGCCAGCAGTGGCGGCAGTTTACCAGCGGAGCGTTACGAGCAGTACTTC	CASSGGSLPAERYEQYF
TRBV11-1	TRBD2	.	TRBJ2-2	TGTGCCAGCAGCCATTGGCGGGAGGGCCGCACCGGGGAGCTGTTTTTT	CASSHWREGRTGELFF
TRBV5-1	TRBD1	.	TRBJ2-3	TGCGCCAGCAGCTTGGGGACAGGGTACACAGATACGCAGTATTTT	CASSLGTGYTDTQYF
TRBV6-1	TRBD2	.	TRBJ2-3	TGTGCCAGCATAGTTTCGAGCGGGAGGTCGAATACGCAGTATTTT	CASIVSSGRSNTQYF
TRBV7-2	.	.	TRBJ1-2	TGTGCCAGCAGCTTAGAGCGAGAGGGGAGAGGCTACACCTTC	CASSLEREGRGYTF
TRBV18	.	.	TRBJ1-2	TGTGCCAGCTCACCAAGGGCAGGGCTCGATGGCTACACCTTC	CASSPRAGLDGYTF
TRBV27	TRBD1	.	TRBJ2-1	TGTGCCAGCAGTTTATTGGGAGTAGGGGGCGGTACCTCCTACAATGAGCAGTTCTTC	CASSLLGVGGGTSYNEQFF
TRBV18	.	.	TRBJ2-7	TGTGCCAGCTCACCGACGGAAGGCTCCTACGAGCAGTACTTC	CASSPTEGSYEQYF
TRBV29-1	.	.	TRBJ1-2	TGCAGCGTTGAACGGGCAGACTATGGCTACACCTTC	CSVERADYGYTF
TRBV11-2	.	many	TRBJ2-6	TGTGCCAGCAGCTTAATAGGAAATGTCCTGACTTTC	CASSLIGNVLTF
TRBV18	TRBD2	.	TRBJ2-1	TGTGCCAGCTCACCACCGAACAGAGCGGGACTAGCGGGAGGGCGCAATGAGCAGTTCTTC	CASSPPNRAGLAGGRNEQFF
TRBV11-3	.	.	TRBJ2-3	TGTGCCAGCAGCTCAAGGCATCGGGATACGCAGTATTTT	CASSSRHRDTQYF
TRBV28	.	.	TRBJ1-2	TGTGCCAGCAGTTTAGGCCAGAACTATGGCTACACCTTC	CASSLGQNYGYTF
TRBV7-3	TRBD2	.	TRBJ2-7	TGTGCCAGCAGCCTTTCCGAGGCTAGCGGAGCCTACGAGCAGTACTTC	CASSLSEASGAYEQYF
TRBV6-5	.	.	TRBJ1-1	TGTGCCAGCAGGCCGGGACGGATGAACACTGAAGCTTTCTTT	CASRPGRMNTEAFF
TRBV7-9	.	.	TRBJ2-7	TGTGCCAGCAGCCAGGAGAAGCAGTACTTC	CASSQEKQYF
TRBV5-1	TRBD1	.	TRBJ1-1	TGCGCCAGCAGCTTGAACAGGGGATACACTGAAGCTTTCTTT	CASSLNRGYTEAFF
TRBV6-1	.	.	TRBJ1-5	TGTGCCAATGGACTCGGGGGTACTCAGCCCCAGCATTTT	CANGLGGTQPQHF
TRBV9	TRBD1	.	TRBJ1-2	TGTGCCAGCAGCGTCGGACAGGGGGAGGTTGGCTACACCTTC	CASSVGQGEVGYTF
TRBV7-2	.	.	TRBJ2-1	TGTGCCAGCAGCTCGGGACCGATCTCCTACAATGAGCAGTTCTTC	CASSSGPISYNEQFF
TRBV6-1	.	.	TRBJ1-2	TGTGCCAGCAGGGACCTCTGGAACTATGGCTACACCTTC	CASRDLWNYGYTF
TRBV28	.	.	TRBJ1-2	TGTGCCAGCAGTTCCCCAGGGTTTGCTGGAGGCTACACCTTC	CASSSPGFAGGYTF
TRBV5-4	.	.	TRBJ1-2	TGTGCCAGCAGTCATTCGGGGTTTTGGGGCAGCGATTATGGCTACACCTTC	CASSHSGFWGSDYGYTF
TRBV19	.	.	TRBJ1-5	TGTGCCAGTAAGAGTGAGGCCCAGAGGGTATTGGATCAGCCCCAGCATTTT	CASKSEAQRVLDQPQHF
TRBV6-9	.	.	TRBJ2-1	TGTGCCAGCACTAAAGGGGGGACCTCCTACAATGAGCAGTTCTTC	CASTKGGTSYNEQFF
TRBV6-4	TRBD2	once	TRBJ2-2	TGTGCCAGCAGCTTTTCAGCGGGAGCGGGCGGGGAGCTGTTTTTT	CASSFSAGAGGELFF
TRBV19	.	.	TRBJ1-1	TGTGCCAGTAGCAAAGGTCGGCTCGAAGCTTTCTTT	CASSKGRLEAFF
TRBV7-7	TRBD1	.	TRBJ2-3	TGTGCCAGCAGCCCGGACAGGGGTACAGATACGCAGTATTTT	CASSPDRGTDTQYF
TRBV28	TRBD2	.	TRBJ2-7	TGTGCCAGCAGTCCCACTAGCGGGAGAAGGGTTTACGAGCAGTACTTC	CASSPTSGRRVYEQYF
TRBV14	.	.	TRBJ2-7	TGTGCCAGCAGCCACTACGGACCTTACGAGCAGTACTTC	CASSHYGPYEQYF
TRBV5-1	TRBD1	.	TRBJ2-3	TGCGCCAGCAGCAGCCGGGGACAGGGGCGGGATACGCAGTATTTT	CASSSRGQGRDTQYF
TRBV4-1	.	few	TRBJ2-3	TGCGCCAGCAGCCAAGATATACAGAACACAGATACGCAGTATTTT	CASSQDIQNTDTQYF
TRBV11-2	TRBD2	.	TRBJ2-1	TGTGCCAGCAGCTTCGCGGGAGGGCGTTATAATGAGCAGTTCTTC	CASSFAGGRYNEQFF
TRBV25-1	TRBD2	.	TRBJ2-3	TGTGCCAGCAATGAGAAAATAGCGGGAGGGGAAGATACGCAGTATTTT	CASNEKIAGGEDTQYF
TRBV2	.	.	TRBJ2-2	TGTGCCAGCACTTCCGAGGGGACCGGGGAGCTGTTTTTT	CASTSEGTGELFF
TRBV2	TRBD1	.	TRBJ2-7	TGTGCCAGCATTGCTGGACAGGGGGATCTCTACGAGCAGTACTTC	CASIAGQGDLYEQYF
TRBV10-2	.	.	TRBJ1-5	TGCGCCAGCAGTGAGTCGAGGCAGGGGAAAAGCAATCAGCCCCAGCATTTT	CASSESRQGKSNQPQHF
TRBV5-1	TRBD2	.	TRBJ2-1	TGCGCCAGCAGCTTGGGACTAGCGGGAGTTAATGAGCAGTTCTTC	CASSLGLAGVNEQFF
TRBV2	TRBD2	.	TRBJ2-7	TGTGCCATCCGATGGAGGACTAGCGAACCCTACGAGCAGTACTTC	CAIRWRTSEPYEQYF
TRBV30	TRBD1	.	TRBJ1-5	TGTGCCTGGAGTAGGACAGGCGGTGGGCCCCAGCATTTT	CAWSRTGGGPQHF
TRBV5-1	TRBD1	.	TRBJ2-2	TGCGCCAGCACGATAGGGGGCCGGACCGGGGAGCTGTTTTTT	CASTIGGRTGELFF
TRBV28	TRBD1	.	TRBJ1-1	TGTGCCAGCAGTCCCGGCGGACAGGGCAGGAACACTGAAGCTTTCTTT	CASSPGGQGRNTEAFF
TRBV2	.	.	TRBJ2-2	TGTGCCAGCAGGGCCGCAGGGGCGTCTCGCACCGGGGAGCTGTTTTTT	CASRAAGASRTGELFF
TRBV6-1	TRBD1	.	TRBJ1-1	TGTGCCAGCAAAGCGCTCACAGGGGGCGTCACTGAAGCTTTCTTT	CASKALTGGVTEAFF
TRBV7-9	.	.	TRBJ1-2	TGTGCCAGCAGCCCCCACTCTTCAGGGGCGGGGGAGGGCTACACCTTC	CASSPHSSGAGEGYTF
TRBV28	.	.	TRBJ1-2	TGTGCCAGCGGTTGGGGGGCCGTTGACACTTATGGCTACACCTTC	CASGWGAVDTYGYTF
TRBV4-2	.	.	TRBJ2-2	TGTGCCAGCAGCCAAGGAAGTCAGGCGAACACCGGGGAGCTGTTTTTT	CASSQGSQANTGELFF
TRBV11-2	.	.	TRBJ2-5	TGTGCCAGCAGCTTCAGAGGACAAGAGACCCAGTACTTC	CASSFRGQETQYF
TRBV9	.	few	TRBJ2-1	TGTGCCAGCAGCGGTACTAGTTATGAGCAGTTCTTC	CASSGTSYEQFF
TRBV5-6	TRBD1	.	TRBJ2-3	TGTGCCAGCAGCGGAGGACAGGGTAGCACAGATACGCAGTATTTT	CASSGGQGSTDTQYF
TRBV6-1	.	.	TRBJ1-2	TGTGCCAGCAGGGAATTTAACTATGGCTACACCTTC	CASREFNYGYTF
TRBV6-1	.	many	TRBJ2-7	TGTGCCAGCAGTGCCCAGGGGATCTACGAGCAGTACTTC	CASSAQGIYEQYF